These 8 T cell receptor beta chains share one sample of origin, sequenced in a study of T cell changes during pregnancy in multiple sclerosis. Using immunoSEQ multiplex PCR, the repertoire was profiled, and TCRdb retains in-frame clones only, with some absent. The table lists about 92,000 clones, 94% of them singletons, with 2.2% in the top ten. The material was peripheral blood, obtained in the third trimester of pregnancy. Receptors were obtained from a female donor with multiple sclerosis, enrolled in a pregnancy study.

This chain connects TRBV30 to TRBJ2-7; maybe TRBD2 (5 bases). Per germline, CDR1 GTSNPN and CDR2 SVGIG (reference sequence). The CDR3 totals 14 residues. Trimming shortened V by 4 bases and J by 2 bases, and 15 bases separated the two germline ends. The CDR3 bases are TGTGCCTGGATCGTCCGGGGTATTCCCTACGAGCAGTACTTC. Its protein product is CAWIVRGIPYEQYF. The entire variable domain, with the rest obtained from reference TRBV30 and TRBJ2-7, is as follows: SQTIHQWPATLVQPVGSPLSLECTVEGTSNPNLYWYRQAAGRGLQLLFYSVGIGQISSEVPQNLSASRPQDRQFILSSKKLLLSDSGFYLCAWIVRGIPYEQYFGPGTRLTVT.

J is TRBJ2-7 and V is TRBV29-1; D possibly corresponds to TRBD2 (7 bases). Germline values: CDR1 SQVTM, CDR2 ANQGSEA. The CDR3 runs 12 residues. Trimming left V 7 bases short and J 3 bases short, with 13 bases between. The CDR3 DNA sequence: TGCAGCGCTGGGGAGGGGGTCTACGAGCAGTACTTC. It codes for CSAGEGVYEQYF.

The chain is built from TRBV15 and TRBJ2-5, with a possible D match to TRBD2 (5 bases). Trimming left V 0 bases short and J 2 bases short, with 7 bases between. The CDR3 sequence is 14 residues long. CDR1 is LNHNV, CDR2 YYDKDF, per germline (reference sequence). CDR3 sequence (DNA): TGTGCCACCAGCAGAGATCCGGGACAAGAGACCCAGTACTTC. Translation: CATSRDPGQETQYF.

The table lists this clone with a count of one. V usage is TRBV30 and J usage is TRBJ1-1, with a tentative D call TRBD1 (5 bases). Germline assignment: CDR1 GTSNPN and CDR2 SVGIG (reference sequence). V lost 4 bases and J lost 1, with 10 bases in between. The CDR3 length is 13 residues. CDR3 DNA sequence: TGTGCCTGGACCCAGGGCACGAACACTGAAGCTTTCTTT. Translation gives CAWTQGTNTEAFF.

The chain links TRBV7-2 to TRBJ2-1, with D hard to call. Trimming took off 1 base at V and 8 bases at J, with 9 bases between the two ends. The CDR3 has 13 amino acids. Germline lookup yields CDR1 SGHTA and CDR2 FQGNSA. The CDR3 nucleotides are TGTGCCAGCAGCTTAGGGTCGGTCTATGAGCAGTTCTTC. Protein: CASSLGSVYEQFF.

This clone appeared once. CDR3 in DNA: TGCGCCAGCAGCTACCCCTGGGCGCCTGGTGTAGAGCAGTTCTTC. The encoded protein is CASSYPWAPGVEQFF. This chain links TRBV4-1 with TRBJ2-1; D is ambiguous. The germline CDR1 and CDR2 sequences are MGHRA and YSYEKL. Trimming pared 5 bases from V and 10 bases from J, leaving 21 bases between. CDR3 length: 15 residues.

This sequence joins TRBV10-3 and TRBJ2-3, with a possible D match to TRBD2 (5 bases). This CDR3 is 17 amino acids long. Trimming pared 0 bases from V and 0 bases from J, leaving 13 bases between. Germline-derived CDR1 and CDR2 are ENHRY and SYGVKD. CDR3 residues: CAISESIPGISTDTQYF. The DNA of the CDR3 is TGTGCCATCAGTGAGTCGATACCCGGGATCAGCACAGATACGCAGTATTTT.

This chain joins TRBV13 and TRBJ2-5; 8 bases are a match to TRBD1. J lost 1 base, V lost 4 bases, and 2 bases had no gene match. The CDR3 runs 14 residues. The germline gives CDR1 PRHDT, CDR2 FYEKMQ (reference sequence). This chain's CDR3 is CASSSGTGQETQYF. The CDR3 DNA is TGTGCCAGCAGCTCAGGGACAGGCCAAGAGACCCAGTACTTC.